This T cell receptor (beta chain) came from a study of T cells in Graves' hyperthyroidism and ophthalmopathy. This clonotype turned up a few times. This CDR3 is 12 amino acids long. The ends were cut back, 2 bases at V and 6 bases at J, with 7 bases in the middle. CDR1 is MDHEN and CDR2 is SYDVKM in the germline V gene. Amplification of TCR beta CDR3 regions used RNA as the template. Carried out on the TCR CDR3, a first-round RT-PCR used the HTBI primer set. A single record per CDR3 protein comes from TCRdb applying MiXCR to the multiplex PCR reads. The sample carries approximately 640,000 distinct CDR3 sequences, around 16% recorded once.

Sequencing used blood. This sequence originates from a man aged 50 to 60 with Graves' hyperthyroidism. The chain joins TRBV28 to TRBJ1-2, with unresolved D. The CDR3 protein is CASSLPVDGYTF. The CDR3 coding sequence is TGTGCCAGCAGTTTACCGGTGGATGGCTACACCTTC.